Listed here are 32 T cell receptor beta chains from one sample, sequenced in a study of molecular identifiers for immune sequencing clone quantification (dated by TCRdb to between 2018 and 2020). Library preparation used PCR. The run used a NextSeq 500. The public reads were reanalyzed by TCRdb: fastp trimming at Q25, MiXCR alignment, in-frame beta chains only. Every entry covers one CDR3 protein and lists the most common genes and DNA from its rows. Counted in this sample were over 550,000 distinct CDR3 sequences; approximately 24% of them appeared once. Together, the top ten hold roughly 0.83% of the sample. Sequencing was done on a sample of naive CD8+ T cells from blood, with Jurkat cell RNA spiked in. This specimen's cell subset or site label, interpreted: FACS-sorted CD8+CD4-CCR7+CD45RA+ naive T cells. These receptor sequences come from a human donor in good health. Some libraries in this study had Jurkat cell RNA spiked in.

A remark on this clonotype: This may be a read error: a much more frequent sequence differs by one nucleotide. The conserved phenylalanine or tryptophan is not found at the CDR3 terminus, so this likely reflects a read error. This sequence joins TRBV13 and TRBJ2-7, with 7 nucleotides matching TRBD1. This CDR3 has 14 residues. With V trimmed by 4 bases and J by 4 bases, 7 bases remained unmatched. Germline assignment: CDR1 PRHDT and CDR2 FYEKMQ (reference sequence). Here the CDR3 reads CASSSIRQGYEQYY. The CDR3 DNA reads as TGTGCCAGCAGCTCTATACGACAGGGATACGAGCAGTACTAC.

Many counts were recorded for this clonotype. The chain is built from TRBV2 and TRBJ1-4; unclear D gene. V was clipped by 3 bases and J by 12 bases, with 14 bases between them. Germline lookup yields CDR1 SNHLY and CDR2 FYNNEI. The CDR3 length is 13 residues. The CDR3 nucleotides read TGTGCCAGCAGTGATAGGGTATTGGCAGAACTGTTTTTT. It translates to CASSDRVLAELFF.

The chain recombines TRBV9 with TRBJ2-5; possible D gene TRBD2, 6 bases. Germline CDR1 and CDR2: SGDLS and YYNGEE. The CDR3 is made up of 14 amino acids. V lost 6 bases and J lost 4, with 16 bases in between. CDR3 region: CASNTGGSGETQYF. For the CDR3, the DNA is TGTGCCAGCAACACCGGGGGTTCCGGAGAGACCCAGTACTTC.

In this sample, this clonotype turned up many times. The chain joins TRBV5-6 to TRBJ2-7, with 8 bases aligning to TRBD1. The V and J ends lost 4 bases and 3 bases, in that order; junction bases with no gene match: 12. This CDR3 has 16 residues. CDR1 and CDR2 (germline): SGHDT, YYEEEE. The CDR3 loop is CASSLALGTGFYEQYF. DNA of the CDR3: TGTGCCAGCAGCCTAGCTCTAGGGACAGGCTTCTACGAGCAGTACTTC.

A few counts support this clonotype. The rearrangement joins TRBV2 to TRBJ1-1; 9 nucleotides agree with TRBD1. The CDR3 has 11 residues. V trimming: 9 bases; J trimming: 4 bases; junction bases outside the gene matches: 0. Germline V gives CDR1 SNHLY, CDR2 FYNNEI. CDR3: CARTGGTEAFF. In DNA form, the CDR3 reads TGTGCCAGGACAGGGGGCACTGAAGCTTTCTTT. Filled out from reference TRBV2 and TRBJ1-1, the complete variable domain reads EPEVTQTPSHQVTQMGQEVILRCVPISNHLYFYWYRQILGQKVEFLVSFYNNEISEKSEIFDDQFSVERPDGSNFTLKIRSTKLEDSAMYFCARTGGTEAFFGQGTRLTVV.

This clonotype came up a few times. This rearrangement joins TRBV12-3 or TRBV12-4 to TRBJ2-1, with 8 bases identical to TRBD1. CDR3 length: 13 residues. V gave up 7 bases and J gave up 6 bases; unmatched junction bases: 5. CDR3 DNA sequence: TGTGCCAGCAATGGACAGGGTGGCAATGAGCAGTTCTTC. It codes for CASNGQGGNEQFF.

Note on this clonotype: Given a much more abundant clone one base away, this may be a read error. The chain combines TRBV24-1 with TRBJ2-3; D not resolved. The length of the CDR3 is 12 residues. Germline CDR1 and CDR2: KGHDR and SFDVKD. V was clipped by 2 bases and J by 7 bases, with 6 bases between them. CDR3 region: CATSDSPNTQYF. CDR3 bases: TGTGCCACCAGTGATTCGCCAAATACGCAGTATTTT.

This clonotype was seen only a few times. The chain links TRBV6-2 or TRBV6-3 to TRBJ2-7; D is uncertain. Germline CDR1 and CDR2: MNHEY and SVGEGT. The CDR3 length is 16 residues. V was trimmed by 6 bases and J by 0 bases, leaving 18 bases between them. For the CDR3, the DNA is TGTGCCAGCAGCCCCCCTTCGACGCCAAGCTCCTACGAGCAGTACTTC. Its translation: CASSPPSTPSSYEQYF.

Ten or more counts support this clonotype. The chain links TRBV7-9 to TRBJ2-3; D ambiguous. Germline V gene lookup returns CDR1 SEHNR and CDR2 FQNEAQ (reference sequence). Trimming pared 2 bases from V and 4 bases from J, leaving 4 bases between. The CDR3 has 12 residues. For the CDR3, the DNA is TGTGCCAGCAGCTTATGGTCAGATACGCAGTATTTT. Translation: CASSLWSDTQYF.

The rearrangement joins TRBV7-9 to TRBJ2-7; D perhaps matches TRBD2 (7 bases). The V gene's germline CDR1 is SEHNR and CDR2 FQNEAQ (reference sequence). The CDR3 contains 15 residues. Trimming took off 5 bases at V and 3 bases at J, with 17 bases between the two ends. CDR3 in DNA: TGTGCCAGCAGCATAATGGGGGAGGGGGGCTACGAGCAGTACTTC. Amino acid sequence: CASSIMGEGGYEQYF.

Points on this clonotype: Since a much larger clone is just one base distant, this may be a read error. The conserved closing phenylalanine or tryptophan is absent in this CDR3, likely reflecting a read error. This chain joins TRBV6-2 or TRBV6-3 and TRBJ1-5; D gene ambiguous. Trimming stripped 0 bases from V and 1 base from J, with 4 bases between. The CDR3 covers 14 residues. Per germline, CDR1 MNHEY and CDR2 SVGEGT. The CDR3 region has the DNA TGTGCCAGCAGTTACTCGGCGAGCAATCAGCCCCAGCATTCT. Residues: CASSYSASNQPQHS.

This clonotype was seen many times. The chain recombines TRBV28 with TRBJ2-6, with a tentative D call TRBD1 (6 bases). This CDR3 comprises 16 residues. The germline gives CDR1 MDHEN, CDR2 SYDVKM. Trimming pared 1 base from V and 3 bases from J, leaving 10 bases between. The CDR3 DNA reads TGTGCCAGCAGTTTATCAGGGGCCGATGGGGCCAACGTCCTGACTTTC. It yields the protein CASSLSGADGANVLTF.

This clonotype was counted between two and nine times. The chain couples TRBV5-1 to TRBJ1-5; D may be TRBD1 (5 bases). Trimming took 0 bases from V and 3 from J, leaving 10 bases between them. The CDR3 runs to 15 residues. CDR1 and CDR2 (germline): SGHRS, YFSETQ. The CDR3 nucleotides read TGCGCCAGCAGCTTGGGGGACGGACCCAATCAGCCCCAGCATTTT. Protein sequence: CASSLGDGPNQPQHF.

The chain links TRBV4-2 to TRBJ2-3; 12 nucleotides align to TRBD2. CDR3 length: 20 amino acids. J was trimmed by 3 bases and V by 0 bases; bases with no gene match: 13. CDR1 is LGHNA and CDR2 is YNFKEQ in the germline V gene. The CDR3 reads CASSQEVLAGGPLVTDTQYF. The CDR3 nucleotides are TGTGCCAGCAGCCAAGAAGTCCTAGCGGGAGGGCCTTTGGTAACAGATACGCAGTATTTT.

This clonotype was found many times. This chain uses TRBV28 with TRBJ1-1, with TRBD1 matching over 7 bases. This CDR3 has 18 residues. V shed 5 bases and J 2 bases; nucleotides not matched to a gene: 17. Germline V gives CDR1 MDHEN, CDR2 SYDVKM. The chain's CDR3 is CASSPPSPGTASNTEAFF. The DNA of the CDR3 is TGTGCCAGCAGTCCCCCAAGTCCCGGGACAGCATCTAACACTGAAGCTTTCTTT.

This chain joins TRBV30 and TRBJ2-1, with 16 nucleotides matching TRBD2. This CDR3 spans 19 amino acids. Germline assignment: CDR1 GTSNPN and CDR2 SVGIG (reference sequence). With V trimmed by 0 bases and J by 3 bases, 8 bases remained unmatched. As DNA, the CDR3 is TGTGCCTGGAGTGTGGGGACTAGCGGGAGGGCCAGTGTCTACAATGAGCAGTTCTTC. The encoded protein is CAWSVGTSGRASVYNEQFF.

As concerns this clonotype: One end of the junction is discordant with germline, which a read error may explain. The chain links TRBV28 to TRBJ1-4, with D possibly being TRBD1 (6 bases). This CDR3 has 14 residues. The V gene's germline CDR1 is MDHEN and CDR2 SYDVKM. The CDR3 here is CASSFGGLVENLFF. CDR3 nucleotide sequence: TGTGCCAGCAGTTTTGGGGGCCTAGTTGAAAATCTGTTTTTT.

The chain has TRBV20-1 and TRBJ1-5, with TRBD1 as a possible D gene (6 bases). V was clipped by 4 bases and J by 0 bases, with 10 bases between them. Germline-derived CDR1 and CDR2 are DFQATT and SNEGSKA (reference sequence). This CDR3 is built from 14 residues. CDR3 sequence reads: CSAKDRASNQPQHF. In DNA form, the CDR3 reads TGCAGTGCTAAGGACAGAGCTAGCAATCAGCCCCAGCATTTT.

The V gene is TRBV4-3, the J gene TRBJ2-7; perhaps TRBD2 as D (5 bases). CDR3 length: 16 residues. V was pared by 0 bases and J by 1 base, with 13 bases between. CDR1 is LGHNA, CDR2 YSLEER, per germline. The CDR3 DNA reads as TGCGCCAGCAGCCAAGATGTTATGGCGGGTTCCTACGAGCAGTACTTC. Translation: CASSQDVMAGSYEQYF.

As for this clonotype: A read error is possible here, since a much larger clone lies one base away. V is TRBV7-2 and J is TRBJ1-4; no definite D call. The ends were cut back, 6 bases at V and 7 bases at J, with 18 bases in the middle. Germline V gives CDR1 SGHTA, CDR2 FQGNSA. CDR3 length: 15 amino acids. CDR3 protein: CASSEPDNYFEKLFF. CDR3 nucleotides: TGTGCCAGCAGTGAACCTGACAACTACTTTGAAAAACTGTTTTTT.

Notes on this clonotype: A read error may explain this, as a much larger clone is one base away. The chain carries TRBV29-1 and TRBJ1-3, with D perhaps TRBD1 (6 bases). Trimming took off 7 bases at V and 2 bases at J, with 15 bases between the two ends. CDR1 is SQVTM, CDR2 ANQGSEA, per germline. The CDR3 loop spans 14 amino acids. Here the CDR3 DNA reads TGCAGCGCCGAAGGGGGAGTTCCTGGAAACACCATATATTTT. Protein: CSAEGGVPGNTIYF.

This clonotype was seen ten or more times. This rearrangement joins TRBV6-2 or TRBV6-3 to TRBJ2-2; D possibly corresponds to TRBD2 (5 bases). V shed 7 bases and J shed 1 base, with 7 bases lying between them. Germline values: CDR1 MNHEY, CDR2 SVGEGT. This CDR3 is built from 13 residues. The CDR3 sequence is CASKRVNTGELFF. Here the CDR3 DNA reads TGTGCCAGCAAGAGGGTGAACACCGGGGAGCTGTTTTTT.

The genes are TRBV7-9 and TRBJ1-2; tentatively, D is TRBD1 (5 bases). The CDR3 consists of 15 residues. Germline values: CDR1 SEHNR, CDR2 FQNEAQ (reference sequence). The V end was cut by 1 base, the J end by 3 bases, with 12 bases between. The CDR3 loop is CASSLDGAGDYGYTF. The DNA for the CDR3 is TGTGCCAGCAGCTTAGATGGGGCAGGAGACTATGGCTACACCTTC.

This clonotype was seen a single time. A much larger clonotype is one base distant, so this may be a read error. The chain links TRBV10-2 to TRBJ1-1; D unclear. CDR1 is WSHSY and CDR2 is SAAADI in the germline V gene. Between the trimmed V and J ends, which lost 3 bases and 2 bases, there was a span of 13 bases. The CDR3 has 15 amino acids. DNA of the CDR3: TGCGCCAGCAGTGATGGAGTAGGGCTAAACACTGAAGCTTTCTTT. Protein product: CASSDGVGLNTEAFF.

Concerning this clonotype: A read error may be the cause here, since a much bigger clone is one base away. The rearrangement uses TRBV6-2 or TRBV6-3 and TRBJ1-5, with D perhaps TRBD1 (5 bases). CDR1 MNHEY and CDR2 SVGEGT come from the germline V gene. The CDR3 contains 15 residues. The CDR3 reads CASSYGAVSNQPQPF. The CDR3 DNA follows: TGTGCCAGCAGTTACGGGGCGGTGAGCAATCAGCCCCAGCCTTTT.

Many counts were recorded for this clonotype. The chain has TRBV30 and TRBJ2-7, with a possible D match to TRBD2 (5 bases). V lost 1 base to trimming and J lost 1 base, with 5 bases between them. The germline gives CDR1 GTSNPN, CDR2 SVGIG (reference sequence). The CDR3 spans 12 residues. For the CDR3, the DNA is TGTGCCTGGAGTGCGGGATCCTACGAGCAGTACTTC. This codes for CAWSAGSYEQYF. Full variable domain (missing parts from reference TRBV30 and TRBJ2-7): SQTIHQWPATLVQPVGSPLSLECTVEGTSNPNLYWYRQAAGRGLQLLFYSVGIGQISSEVPQNLSASRPQDRQFILSSKKLLLSDSGFYLCAWSAGSYEQYFGPGTRLTVT.

This clonotype was found many times. The V gene is TRBV4-1, the J gene TRBJ2-3; the match to TRBD2 covers 8 bases. The V segment lost 4 bases and the J segment 4 bases; nucleotides outside the gene matches: 4. Per the germline V gene, CDR1 is MGHRA and CDR2 is YSYEKL. This CDR3 contains 14 residues. CDR3 bases: TGCGCCAGCAGCCCGGGGGGGGTCCCAGATACGCAGTATTTT. This encodes CASSPGGVPDTQYF.

The V gene is TRBV29-1, the J gene TRBJ2-1; 7 positions agree with TRBD2. The germline V gene has CDR1 SQVTM and CDR2 ANQGSEA. V lost 0 bases to trimming and J lost 0 bases; unmatched junction nucleotides: 2. This CDR3 has 15 amino acids. Here the CDR3 DNA reads TGCAGCGTTGAAGACGGGGGGACCTCCTACAATGAGCAGTTCTTC. This gives the protein CSVEDGGTSYNEQFF.

This clonotype was picked up a small number of times. The CDR3 bases are TGTGCCAGCAGCTTTTTGACCCACCGTGAGGGTGAGCAGTTCTTC. This codes for CASSFLTHREGEQFF. The chain uses TRBV7-9 and TRBJ2-1, with D tentatively TRBD2 (5 bases). The V and J ends lost 3 bases and 9 bases respectively, with 18 bases between them. The CDR3 runs to 15 residues. Germline V gene sequence: CDR1 SEHNR, CDR2 FQNEAQ (reference sequence).

On this clonotype: A much larger clone is a single base away; this may be a read error. This chain uses TRBV6-2 or TRBV6-3 with TRBJ1-1; D is unresolved. This CDR3 spans 11 amino acids. The germline gives CDR1 MNHEY, CDR2 SVGEGT. In DNA, the CDR3 is TGTGCCAGCAGCCAATACACTGGAGCTTTCTTT. Its translation: CASSQYTGAFF.

As to this clonotype: One junction end does not reproduce the germline sequence, and a read error may be involved. The DNA of the CDR3 is TGTGCCAGCAGCCCAATAAACACCGGGGAGCTGTCTTTT. Its translation is CASSPINTGELSF. The chain carries TRBV9 and TRBJ2-2; possible D gene TRBD2, 5 bases. CDR3 length equals 13 residues. Germline CDR1 SGDLS, CDR2 YYNGEE.

Many counts were recorded for this clonotype. This sequence joins TRBV2 and TRBJ2-6; 8 bases fit TRBD1. Germline CDR1 SNHLY, CDR2 FYNNEI. Losses at the gene ends were 11 bases for V and 0 bases for J; bases not matched to a gene: 12. The CDR3 has 17 amino acids. CDR3 residues: CAGISGTGPSGANVLTF. Here the CDR3 DNA reads TGTGCCGGGATCTCCGGGACAGGTCCCTCTGGGGCCAACGTCCTGACTTTC.